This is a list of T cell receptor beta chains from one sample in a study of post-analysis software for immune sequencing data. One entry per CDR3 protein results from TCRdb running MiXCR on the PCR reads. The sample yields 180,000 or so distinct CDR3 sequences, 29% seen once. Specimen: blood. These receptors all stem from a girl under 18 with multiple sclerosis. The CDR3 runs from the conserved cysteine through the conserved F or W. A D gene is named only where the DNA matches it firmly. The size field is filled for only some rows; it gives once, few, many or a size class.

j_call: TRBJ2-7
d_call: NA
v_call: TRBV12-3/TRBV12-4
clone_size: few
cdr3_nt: TGTGCCAGCAGCTGGAGGGTCCATCGGTCCTACGAGCAGTACTTC
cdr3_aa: CASSWRVHRSYEQYF

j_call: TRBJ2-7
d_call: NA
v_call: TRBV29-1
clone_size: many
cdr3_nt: TGCAGCGTTGAGTCCCAGGGGCGAGACTACTACGAGCAGTACTTC
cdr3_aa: CSVESQGRDYYEQYF

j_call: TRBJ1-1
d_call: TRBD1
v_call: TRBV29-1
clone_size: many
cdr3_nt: TGCAGCTTCCAGGACAGGGGCTGGAACACTGAAGCTTTCTTT
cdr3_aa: CSFQDRGWNTEAFF

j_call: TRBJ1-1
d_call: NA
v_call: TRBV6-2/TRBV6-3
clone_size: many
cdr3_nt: TGTGCCAGCAAGGTTACCACAAACACTGAAGCTTTCTTT
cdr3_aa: CASKVTTNTEAFF

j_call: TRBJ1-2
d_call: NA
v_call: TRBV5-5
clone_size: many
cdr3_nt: TGTGCCAGCAGCTTACGAGGGAGTGGTGGCTACACCTTC
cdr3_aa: CASSLRGSGGYTF

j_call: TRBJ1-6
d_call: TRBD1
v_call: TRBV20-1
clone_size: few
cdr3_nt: TGCAGTGCTACCGACAGGGTATCTTCGCCCCTCCACTTT
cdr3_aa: CSATDRVSSPLHF

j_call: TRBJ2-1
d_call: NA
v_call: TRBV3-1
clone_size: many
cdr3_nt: TGTGCCAGCAGCCAAGTCCGGCGCAGCTCCTACAATGAGCAGTTCTTC
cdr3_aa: CASSQVRRSSYNEQFF

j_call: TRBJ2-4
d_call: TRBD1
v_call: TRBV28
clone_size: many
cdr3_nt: TGTGCCAGCAGCCCACTTGGACAGGGGTCGGGCAAAAACATTCAGTACTTC
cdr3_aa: CASSPLGQGSGKNIQYF

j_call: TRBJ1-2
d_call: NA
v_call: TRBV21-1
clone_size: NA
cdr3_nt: TGTGCCACTAGACAGGGGATTGGCTACACCTTC
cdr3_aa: CATRQGIGYTF

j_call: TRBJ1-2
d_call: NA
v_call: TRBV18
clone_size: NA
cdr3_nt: TGTGCCAGCTCACCGAGCGCAGACACTAACTATGGCTACACCTTC
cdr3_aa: CASSPSADTNYGYTF

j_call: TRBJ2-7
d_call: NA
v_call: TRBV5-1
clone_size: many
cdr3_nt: TGCGCCAGCAGCCCCCCCCTGACGGGCGTTAACTCCTACGAGCAGTACTTC
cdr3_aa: CASSPPLTGVNSYEQYF

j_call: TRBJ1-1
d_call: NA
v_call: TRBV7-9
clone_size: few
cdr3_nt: TGTGCCAGCCTAGGGGGTTTTAACACTGAAGCTTTCTTT
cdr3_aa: CASLGGFNTEAFF

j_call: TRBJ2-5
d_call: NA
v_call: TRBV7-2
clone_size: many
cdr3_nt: TGTGCCAGCAGCCTCTCCGAGGGGCGCGAGAAGACCCAGTACTTC
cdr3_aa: CASSLSEGREKTQYF

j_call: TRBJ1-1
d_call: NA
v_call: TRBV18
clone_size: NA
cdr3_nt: TGTGCCAGCTCACCGGAGTGGGGGAACACTGAAGCTTTCTTT
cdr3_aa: CASSPEWGNTEAFF

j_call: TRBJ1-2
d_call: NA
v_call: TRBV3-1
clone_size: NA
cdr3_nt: TGTGCCAGCAGCCAAGATTTCGGCAGATACTATGGCTACACCTTC
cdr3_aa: CASSQDFGRYYGYTF

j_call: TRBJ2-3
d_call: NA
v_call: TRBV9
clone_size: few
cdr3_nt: TGTGCCAGCAGCCCCGTTGGGAATGGGGCAGATACGCAGTATTTT
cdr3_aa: CASSPVGNGADTQYF

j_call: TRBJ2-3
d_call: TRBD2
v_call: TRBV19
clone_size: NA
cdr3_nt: TGTGCCAGTAGTACACCCGGGACTAGCAAGAGTTTGGATACGCAGTATTTT
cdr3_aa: CASSTPGTSKSLDTQYF

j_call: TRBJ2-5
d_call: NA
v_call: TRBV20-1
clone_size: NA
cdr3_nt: TGCAGTGCTAGAGATCCAAGCCGTAGGGGATGGGGGTTTGAGCAGTACTTC
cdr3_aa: CSARDPSRRGWGFEQYF

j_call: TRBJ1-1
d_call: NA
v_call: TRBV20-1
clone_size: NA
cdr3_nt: TGCAGTGCGAAGGGGGTAGCAGCTTTCTTT
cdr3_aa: CSAKGVAAFF

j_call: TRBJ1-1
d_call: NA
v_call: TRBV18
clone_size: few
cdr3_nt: TGTGCCAGCTCAATCCAGGGTTGGAACACTGAAGCTTTCTTT
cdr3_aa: CASSIQGWNTEAFF

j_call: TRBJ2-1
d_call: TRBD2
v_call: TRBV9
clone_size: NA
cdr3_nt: TGTGCCAGCAGCGTGGGGACTAGGTACAATGAGCAGTTCTTC
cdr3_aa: CASSVGTRYNEQFF

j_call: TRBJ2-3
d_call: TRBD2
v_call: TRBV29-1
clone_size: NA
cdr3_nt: TGCAGCGCCCCGAAGGGACTAGCGGGGGGGCTAGATACGCAGTATTTT
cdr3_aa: CSAPKGLAGGLDTQYF

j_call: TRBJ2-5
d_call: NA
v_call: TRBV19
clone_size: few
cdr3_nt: TGTGCCAGTAGTATAGGAGTGGAGACCCAGTACTTC
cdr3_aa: CASSIGVETQYF

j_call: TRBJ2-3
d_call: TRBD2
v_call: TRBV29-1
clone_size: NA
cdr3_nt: TGCAGCGTTGAGAAGCAGCGGGGGGCCGCAGATACGCAGTATTTT
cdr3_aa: CSVEKQRGAADTQYF

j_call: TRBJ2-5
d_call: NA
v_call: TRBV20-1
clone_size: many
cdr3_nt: TGCAGTGCTCACCGGGACTCCGCGGGGACCCAGTACTTC
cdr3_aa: CSAHRDSAGTQYF

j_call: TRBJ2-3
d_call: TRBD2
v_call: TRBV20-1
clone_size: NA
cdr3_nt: TGCAGTGCAAGACTAGCGGGAGCCACAGATACGCAGTATTTT
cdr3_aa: CSARLAGATDTQYF

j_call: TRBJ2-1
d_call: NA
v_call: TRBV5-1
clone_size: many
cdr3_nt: TGCGCCAGCAGCTTCCTAAACAATGAGCAGTTCTTC
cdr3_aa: CASSFLNNEQFF

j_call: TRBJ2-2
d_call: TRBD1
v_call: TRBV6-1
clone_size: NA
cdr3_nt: TGTGCCAGCAGGTCGAGGACAGGGCCTACGAACACCGGGGAGCTGTTTTTT
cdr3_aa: CASRSRTGPTNTGELFF

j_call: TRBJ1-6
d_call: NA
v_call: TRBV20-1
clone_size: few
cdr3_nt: TGCAGTGCTCGCCGGGGAGGGGCCCCGGGGAATTCACCCCTCCACTTT
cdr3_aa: CSARRGGAPGNSPLHF

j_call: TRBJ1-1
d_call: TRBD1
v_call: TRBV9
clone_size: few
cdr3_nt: TGTGCCAGCAGCGTGGCAGGGGGCATGGACACTGAAGCTTTCTTT
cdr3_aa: CASSVAGGMDTEAFF

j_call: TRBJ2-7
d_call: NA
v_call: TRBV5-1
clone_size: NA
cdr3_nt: TGCGCCAGCAGCGTGGTCGCACCTAGCTACGAGCAGTACTTC
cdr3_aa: CASSVVAPSYEQYF

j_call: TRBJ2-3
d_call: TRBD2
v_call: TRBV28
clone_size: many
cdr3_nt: TGTGCCAGCAGTATGGGACTAGCGGGAGCAGATACGCAGTATTTT
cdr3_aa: CASSMGLAGADTQYF

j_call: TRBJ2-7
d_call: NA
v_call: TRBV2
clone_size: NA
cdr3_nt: TGTGCCAGCAAAGACAGATCCCCCTACGAGCAGTACTTC
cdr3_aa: CASKDRSPYEQYF

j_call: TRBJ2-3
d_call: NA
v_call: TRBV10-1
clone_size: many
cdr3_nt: TGCGCCAGCAGTGGACAAAACACAGATACGCAGTATTTT
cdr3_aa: CASSGQNTDTQYF

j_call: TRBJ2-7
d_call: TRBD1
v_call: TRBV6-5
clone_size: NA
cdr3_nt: TGTGCCAGCAGTAAGGCCTGGACAGGGGGAAACGAGCAGTACTTC
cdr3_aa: CASSKAWTGGNEQYF

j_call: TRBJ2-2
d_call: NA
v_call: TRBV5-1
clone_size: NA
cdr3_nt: TGCGCCAGCAGCTTGCAGGGGAGGTTTCATGACACCGGGGAGCTGTTTTTT
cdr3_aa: CASSLQGRFHDTGELFF

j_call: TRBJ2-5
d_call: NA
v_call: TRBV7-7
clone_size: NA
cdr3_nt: TGTGCCAGCAGCTCAGCAGGGTCAGAGACCCAGTACTTC
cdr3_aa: CASSSAGSETQYF

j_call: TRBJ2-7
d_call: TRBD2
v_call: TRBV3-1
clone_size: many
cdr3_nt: TGTGCCAGCAGCCGCGTTGGGGGGGCCTACGAGCAGTACTTC
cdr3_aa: CASSRVGGAYEQYF

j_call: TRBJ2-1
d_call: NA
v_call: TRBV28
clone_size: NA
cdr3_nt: TGTGCCAGCAGTAGCCCGGACGGGAATGAGCAGTTCTTC
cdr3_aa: CASSSPDGNEQFF

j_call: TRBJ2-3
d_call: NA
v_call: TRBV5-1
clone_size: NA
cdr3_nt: TGCGCCAGCAGCTTGGGGGGGGTTACAGATACGCAGTATTTT
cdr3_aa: CASSLGGVTDTQYF

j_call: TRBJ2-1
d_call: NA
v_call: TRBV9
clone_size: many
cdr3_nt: TGTGCCAGTGGGGATAGGGGGGGTGACAATGAGCAGTTCTTC
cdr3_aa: CASGDRGGDNEQFF

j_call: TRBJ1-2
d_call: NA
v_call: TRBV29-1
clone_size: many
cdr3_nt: TGCAGCGTTGTATCAGGATTCAGTGGCTATGGCTACACCTTC
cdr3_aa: CSVVSGFSGYGYTF

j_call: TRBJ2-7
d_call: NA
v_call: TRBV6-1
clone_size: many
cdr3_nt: TGTGCCAGCAGGGCGGTAGCGGAGTCGTACGAGCAGTACTTC
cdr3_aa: CASRAVAESYEQYF